This TCR beta chain was retrieved from a study of long-term antiretroviral therapy in people with HIV. The CDR3 totals 14 residues. Between the trimmed V and J ends, which lost 4 bases and 5 bases, there was a span of 14 bases. CDR1 and CDR2 (germline): LGHNT, FRNRAP. The immunoSEQ assay was v3.0, run at survey level. TCRdb's table, derived via immunoSEQ multiplex PCR, lists solely in-frame clones and lacks some. The repertoire includes roughly 12,000 clones, roughly 80% of them detected once, and around 15% sits in the top ten. The source of this sequence is a man aged 40-50 years with HIV. The sequencing here drew on unsorted PBMCs, taken 1.2 years after starting antiretroviral therapy. The chain uses TRBV12-5 and TRBJ1-2; possible D gene TRBD1, 6 bases. The CDR3 nucleotides are TGTGCTAGTGGTTCAACAGGGACGGGTTATGGCTACACCTTC. Amino acid sequence: CASGSTGTGYGYTF.